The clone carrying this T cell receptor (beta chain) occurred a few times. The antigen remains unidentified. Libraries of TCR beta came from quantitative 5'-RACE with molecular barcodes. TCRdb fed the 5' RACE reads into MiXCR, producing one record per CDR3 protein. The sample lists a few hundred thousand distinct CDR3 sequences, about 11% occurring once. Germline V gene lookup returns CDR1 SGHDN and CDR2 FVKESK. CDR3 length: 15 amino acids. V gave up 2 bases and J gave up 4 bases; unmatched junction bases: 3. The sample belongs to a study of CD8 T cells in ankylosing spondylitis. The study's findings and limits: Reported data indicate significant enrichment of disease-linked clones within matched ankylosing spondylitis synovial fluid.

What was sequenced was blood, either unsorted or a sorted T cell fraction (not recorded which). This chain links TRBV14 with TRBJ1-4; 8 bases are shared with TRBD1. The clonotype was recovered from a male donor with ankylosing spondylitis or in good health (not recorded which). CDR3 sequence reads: CASSQRTGYNEKLFF. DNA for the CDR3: TGTGCCAGCAGCCAAAGGACAGGGTATAATGAAAAACTGTTTTTT.